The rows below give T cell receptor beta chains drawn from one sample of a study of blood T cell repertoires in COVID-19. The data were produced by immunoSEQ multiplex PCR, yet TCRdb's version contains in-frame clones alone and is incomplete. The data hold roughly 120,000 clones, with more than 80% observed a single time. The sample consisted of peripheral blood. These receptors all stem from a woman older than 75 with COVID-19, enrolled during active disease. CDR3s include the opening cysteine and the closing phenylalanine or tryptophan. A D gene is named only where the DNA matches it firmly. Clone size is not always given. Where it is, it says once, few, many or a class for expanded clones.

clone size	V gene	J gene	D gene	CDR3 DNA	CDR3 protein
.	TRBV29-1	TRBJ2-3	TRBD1	TGCAGCGCTCAACAGGGGAACACGCAGTATTTT	CSAQQGNTQYF
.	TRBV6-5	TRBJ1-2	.	TGTGCCAGCCGGGATGGAGTTTATGGCTACACCTTC	CASRDGVYGYTF
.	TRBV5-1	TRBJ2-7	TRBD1	TGCGCCAGCAGCTGGACAGGGGGCGACGGCTACGAGCAGTACTTC	CASSWTGGDGYEQYF
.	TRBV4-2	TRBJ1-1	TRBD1	TGTGCCAGCAGCCTAGAAGGGACAGGGGGCACTGAAGCTTTCTTT	CASSLEGTGGTEAFF
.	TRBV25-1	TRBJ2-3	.	TGTGCCACGTCGGAAGGGGCCACAGATACGCAGTATTTT	CATSEGATDTQYF
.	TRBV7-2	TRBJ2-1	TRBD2	TGTGCCAGCAGCTTGACTAGCGACACCTACAATGAGCAGTTCTTC	CASSLTSDTYNEQFF
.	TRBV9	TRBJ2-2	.	TGTGCCAGCAGCGTGAGTGTAGGGGAGCTGTTTTTT	CASSVSVGELFF
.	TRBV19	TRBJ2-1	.	TGTGCCAGTAGTTCCCTTGGAGGGGTAACCAATGAGCAGTTCTTC	CASSSLGGVTNEQFF
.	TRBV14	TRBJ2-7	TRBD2	TGTGCCAGCAGCCCCGGGGGACTAGCGCCAGACTCCTACGAGCAGTACTTC	CASSPGGLAPDSYEQYF
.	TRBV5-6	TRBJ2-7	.	TGTGCCAGCAGCTTGGGTACAGGGCGCTACGAGCAGTACTTC	CASSLGTGRYEQYF
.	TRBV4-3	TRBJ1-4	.	TGCGCCAGCAGCCAATTCGACAGAATTAATGAAAAACTGTTTTTT	CASSQFDRINEKLFF
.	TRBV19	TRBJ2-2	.	TGTGCCAGTAGTTCCGTGAACACCGGGGAGCTGTTTTTT	CASSSVNTGELFF
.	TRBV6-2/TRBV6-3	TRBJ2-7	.	TGTGCCAGCAGTTATCTCCAGGGTAGCTACGAGCAGTACTTC	CASSYLQGSYEQYF
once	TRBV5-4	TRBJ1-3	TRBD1	TGTGCCAGCAGCATCGGGACAGACACTGGAAACACCATATATTTT	CASSIGTDTGNTIYF
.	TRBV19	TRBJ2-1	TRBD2	TGTGCCAGTAGTATAGAAATAGCGGGAGGGTACAATGAGCAGTTCTTC	CASSIEIAGGYNEQFF
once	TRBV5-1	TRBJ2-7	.	TGCGCCAGCAGCACGGTAGCGGACTCCTACGAGCAGTACTTC	CASSTVADSYEQYF
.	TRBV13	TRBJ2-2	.	TGTGCCAGCAGCTTTCGGAGTCTCAGTGGCGGGGAGCTGTTTTTT	CASSFRSLSGGELFF
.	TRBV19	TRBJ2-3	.	TGTGCCAGTAGTATAGAGGAGGAATGGCAGTATTTT	CASSIEEEWQYF
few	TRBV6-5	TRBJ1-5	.	TGTGCCAGCAGTCCGACAGATAGCAATCAGCCCCAGCATTTT	CASSPTDSNQPQHF
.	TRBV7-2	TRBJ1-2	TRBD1	TGTGCCAGCAGCTTAGCGGCGGTTGTCAGGGGGGACTATGGCTACACCTTC	CASSLAAVVRGDYGYTF
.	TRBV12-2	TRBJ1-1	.	TGTGCAAGTCGCCCGCGGGACGTCTTTGAAGCTTTCTTT	CASRPRDVFEAFF
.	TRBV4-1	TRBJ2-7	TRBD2	TGCGCCAGCAGCCAAGATCGGACTAGCCGGGAGTGGTACTTC	CASSQDRTSREWYF
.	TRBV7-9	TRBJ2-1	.	TGTGCCAGCAGTCCGCCTCTAGGGACCAACGAAGGGGGCAATGAGCAGTTCTTC	CASSPPLGTNEGGNEQFF
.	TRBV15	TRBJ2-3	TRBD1	TGTGCCACCAGCAGAGATATACAGGGGGCATCAGATACGCAGTATTTT	CATSRDIQGASDTQYF
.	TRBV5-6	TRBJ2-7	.	TGTGCCAGCAGCCCCCTCGGGGAAGGAAGGTCCTACGAGCAGTACTTC	CASSPLGEGRSYEQYF
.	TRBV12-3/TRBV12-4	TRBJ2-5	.	TGTGCCAGCAGGGAGCAGACAGAGACCCAGTACTTC	CASREQTETQYF
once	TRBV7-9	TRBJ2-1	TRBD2	TGTGCCAGCAGCCCGGCTAGCGGCTTATACAATGAGCAGTTCTTC	CASSPASGLYNEQFF
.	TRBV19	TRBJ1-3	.	TGTGCCAGTCGACAGGCCTCAAACTCTGGAAACACCATATATTTT	CASRQASNSGNTIYF
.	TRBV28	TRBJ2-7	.	TGTGCCAGCAGTTCCCTATCAGGGGGGCTCTCCTACGAGCAGTACTTC	CASSSLSGGLSYEQYF
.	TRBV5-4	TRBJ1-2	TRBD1	TGTGCCAGCAGCCCAACAGGGGGCGGATATGGCTACACCTTC	CASSPTGGGYGYTF
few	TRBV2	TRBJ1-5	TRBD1	TGTGCCAGCAGCGGGGGGACAGGGGGCAATCAGCCCCAGCATTTT	CASSGGTGGNQPQHF
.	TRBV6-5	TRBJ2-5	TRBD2	TGTGCCAGCAGTCACATGGGACTAGCGCAAGAGACCCAGTACTTC	CASSHMGLAQETQYF
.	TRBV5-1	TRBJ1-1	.	TGCGCCAGCAGTGTGGGAAGGGGATGGACTGAAGCTTTCTTT	CASSVGRGWTEAFF
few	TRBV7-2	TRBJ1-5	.	TGTGCCAGCAGCCCGAACGACCCGGGTCAGCCCCAGCATTTT	CASSPNDPGQPQHF
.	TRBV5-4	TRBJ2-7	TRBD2	TGTGCCAGCAGCTTGGCGGGAGGGCCCTACGAGCAGTACTTC	CASSLAGGPYEQYF
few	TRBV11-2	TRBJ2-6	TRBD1	TGTGCCAGCAGCTCGGGGACAGGGCCCGGGGCCAACGTCCTGACTTTC	CASSSGTGPGANVLTF
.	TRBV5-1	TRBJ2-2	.	TGCGCCAGCAGCTTGCGCGGAGGTGACACCGGGGAGCTGTTTTTT	CASSLRGGDTGELFF
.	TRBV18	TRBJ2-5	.	TGTGCCAGCTCACCAATCCGGGAGACCCAGTACTTC	CASSPIRETQYF
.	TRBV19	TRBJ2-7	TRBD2	TGTGCCAGTAGTTTGGCAGCGGGAGGGTCCTACGAGCAGTACTTC	CASSLAAGGSYEQYF
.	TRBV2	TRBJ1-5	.	TGTGCCAGCAGTGAACAGAAAGGAGGCAATCAGCCCCAGCATTTT	CASSEQKGGNQPQHF
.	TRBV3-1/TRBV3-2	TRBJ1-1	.	TGTGCCAGCAGCAACAGGGACATGAACACTGAAGCTTTCTTT	CASSNRDMNTEAFF
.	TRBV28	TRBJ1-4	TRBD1	TGTGCCAGCAGTTTACTCGCGGGGACAGGGACTGAAAAACTGTTTTTT	CASSLLAGTGTEKLFF
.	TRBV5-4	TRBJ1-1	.	TGTGCCAGCAGCCGGGGGATGGTAGGCGACACTGAAGCTTTCTTT	CASSRGMVGDTEAFF
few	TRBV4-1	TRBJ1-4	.	TGCGCCAGCAGCCAAGAAGAAGGGGGGGGGCGTGAAAAACTGTTTTTT	CASSQEEGGGREKLFF